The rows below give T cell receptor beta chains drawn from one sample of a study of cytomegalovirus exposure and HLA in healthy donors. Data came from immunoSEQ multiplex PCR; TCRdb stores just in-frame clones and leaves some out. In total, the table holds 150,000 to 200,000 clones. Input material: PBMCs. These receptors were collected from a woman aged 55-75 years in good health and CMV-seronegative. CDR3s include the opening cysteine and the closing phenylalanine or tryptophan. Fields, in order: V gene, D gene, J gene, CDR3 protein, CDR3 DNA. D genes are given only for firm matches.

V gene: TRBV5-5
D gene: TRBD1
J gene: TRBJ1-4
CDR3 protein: CASSTRQGTNEKLFF
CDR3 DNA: TGTGCCAGCAGCACCAGACAGGGGACTAATGAAAAACTGTTTTTT

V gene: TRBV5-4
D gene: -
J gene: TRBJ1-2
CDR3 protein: CASSRGGEIYGYTF
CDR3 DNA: TGTGCCAGCAGCCGCGGGGGAGAGATCTATGGCTACACCTTC

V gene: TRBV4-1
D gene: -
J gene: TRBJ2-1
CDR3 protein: CASSQERLGDNEQFF
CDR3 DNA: TGCGCCAGCAGCCAAGAAAGACTAGGGGACAATGAGCAGTTCTTC

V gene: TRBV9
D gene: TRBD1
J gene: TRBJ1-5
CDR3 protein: CASSQTGGGQPQHF
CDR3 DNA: TGTGCCAGCAGTCAAACAGGGGGAGGGCAGCCCCAGCATTTT

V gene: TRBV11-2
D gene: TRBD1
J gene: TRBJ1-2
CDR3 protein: CASSPSRQGGYGYTF
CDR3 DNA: TGTGCCAGCAGCCCATCTCGACAGGGCGGGTATGGCTACACCTTC

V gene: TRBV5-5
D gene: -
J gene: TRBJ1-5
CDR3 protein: CASSEGRLWNQPQHF
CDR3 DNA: TGTGCCAGCAGCGAGGGGAGGTTATGGAATCAGCCCCAGCATTTT

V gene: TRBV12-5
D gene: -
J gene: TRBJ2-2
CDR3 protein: CASGNLDTGELFF
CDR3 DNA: TGTGCTAGTGGCAACCTAGACACCGGGGAGCTGTTTTTT

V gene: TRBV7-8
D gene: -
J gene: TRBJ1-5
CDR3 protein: CASSLVGAVHQPQHF
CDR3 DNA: TGTGCCAGCAGCTTAGTGGGGGCAGTACATCAGCCCCAGCATTTT

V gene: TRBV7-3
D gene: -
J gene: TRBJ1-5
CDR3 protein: CASSLIVGLQPGNSNQPQHF
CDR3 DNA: TGTGCCAGCAGCTTAATAGTGGGACTGCAACCGGGGAATAGCAATCAGCCCCAGCATTTT

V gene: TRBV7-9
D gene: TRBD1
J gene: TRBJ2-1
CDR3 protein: CASSPRANRGPYNEQFF
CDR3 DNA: TGTGCCAGCAGCCCAAGGGCGAACAGGGGCCCCTACAATGAGCAGTTCTTC

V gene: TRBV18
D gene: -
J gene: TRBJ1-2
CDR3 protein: CASSPPAGDYGYTF
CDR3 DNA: TGTGCCAGCTCACCACCGGCAGGGGACTATGGCTACACCTTC

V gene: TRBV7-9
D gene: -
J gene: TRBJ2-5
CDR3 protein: CASTPFRTVETQYF
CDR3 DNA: TGTGCCAGCACCCCCTTCCGAACGGTAGAGACCCAGTACTTC

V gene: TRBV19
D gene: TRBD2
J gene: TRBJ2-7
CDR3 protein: CASSWGGLLYEQYF
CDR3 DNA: TGTGCCAGCTCATGGGGGGGACTACTCTACGAGCAGTACTTC

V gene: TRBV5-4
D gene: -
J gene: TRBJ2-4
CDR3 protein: CASSLDGLAKNIQYF
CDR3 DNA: TGTGCCAGCAGCTTGGACGGTCTAGCCAAAAACATTCAGTACTTC

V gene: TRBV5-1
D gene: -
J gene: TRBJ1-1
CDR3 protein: CASSLPDAPRGAFF
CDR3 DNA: TGCGCCAGCAGCTTGCCGGATGCCCCCAGGGGAGCTTTCTTT

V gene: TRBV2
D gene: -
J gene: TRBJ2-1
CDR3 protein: CASSEIDEQFF
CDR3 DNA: TGTGCCAGCAGCGAGATTGATGAGCAGTTCTTC

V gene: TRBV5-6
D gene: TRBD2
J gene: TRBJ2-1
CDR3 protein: CASSLLRGGVGEQFF
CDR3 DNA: TGTGCCAGCAGCTTGTTACGGGGGGGCGTCGGTGAGCAGTTCTTC

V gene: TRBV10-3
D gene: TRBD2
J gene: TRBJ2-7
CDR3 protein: CAISDGTSGSYEQYF
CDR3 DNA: TGTGCCATCAGTGACGGGACTAGCGGCTCCTACGAGCAGTACTTC

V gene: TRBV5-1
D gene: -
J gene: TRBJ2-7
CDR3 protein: CASSGIEGVGTYEQYF
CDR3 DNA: TGCGCCAGCAGCGGGATTGAAGGGGTGGGGACCTACGAGCAGTACTTC

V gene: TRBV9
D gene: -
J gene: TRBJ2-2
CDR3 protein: CASSGSRGLDTGELFF
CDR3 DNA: TGTGCCAGCAGCGGGTCCAGGGGCTTGGACACCGGGGAGCTGTTTTTT

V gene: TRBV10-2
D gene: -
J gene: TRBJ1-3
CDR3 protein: CASRSSGNTIYF
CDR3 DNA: TGCGCCAGCAGGAGTTCCGGAAACACCATATATTTT

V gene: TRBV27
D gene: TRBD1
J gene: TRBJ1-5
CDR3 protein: CASSRTGVHQPQHF
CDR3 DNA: TGTGCCAGCAGTAGAACAGGGGTACATCAGCCCCAGCATTTT

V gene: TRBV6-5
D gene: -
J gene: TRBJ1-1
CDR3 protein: CATLGGMNTEAFF
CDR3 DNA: TGTGCCACCCTGGGGGGAATGAACACTGAAGCTTTCTTT

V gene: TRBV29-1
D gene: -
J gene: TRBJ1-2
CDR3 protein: CSVGTAFGGYTF
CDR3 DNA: TGCAGCGTTGGAACAGCCTTCGGCGGCTACACCTTC

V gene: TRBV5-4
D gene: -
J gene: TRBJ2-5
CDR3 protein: CASSFKETQYF
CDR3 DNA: TGTGCCAGCAGTTTTAAAGAGACCCAGTACTTC

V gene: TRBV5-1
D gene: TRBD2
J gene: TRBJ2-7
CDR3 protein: CASSLTSEPYEQYF
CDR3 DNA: TGCGCCAGCAGCTTGACTAGCGAGCCTTACGAGCAGTACTTC

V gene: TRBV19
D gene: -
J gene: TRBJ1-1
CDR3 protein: CASSQGRSEAFF
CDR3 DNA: TGTGCCAGTAGTCAGGGGAGATCTGAAGCTTTCTTT

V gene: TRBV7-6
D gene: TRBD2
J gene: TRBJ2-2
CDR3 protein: CASSLEAGGTWGELFF
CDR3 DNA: TGTGCCAGCAGCTTAGAGGCGGGAGGCACGTGGGGGGAGCTGTTTTTT

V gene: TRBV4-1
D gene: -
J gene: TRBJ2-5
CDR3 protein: CASSQDREAGETQYF
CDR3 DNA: TGCGCCAGCAGCCAAGATAGGGAGGCGGGGGAGACCCAGTACTTC

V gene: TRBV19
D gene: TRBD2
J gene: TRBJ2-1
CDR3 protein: CASSIVVGNGGKYNEQFF
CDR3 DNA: TGTGCCAGTAGTATAGTCGTCGGAAACGGGGGGAAATACAATGAGCAGTTCTTC

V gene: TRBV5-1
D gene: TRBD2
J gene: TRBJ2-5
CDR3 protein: CASSSGTSGTQYF
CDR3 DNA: TGCGCCAGCAGCTCCGGGACTAGCGGGACCCAGTACTTC

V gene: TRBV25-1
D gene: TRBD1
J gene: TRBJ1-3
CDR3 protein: CASSEGQGFSGNTIYF
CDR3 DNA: TGTGCCAGCAGTGAGGGACAGGGGTTCTCTGGAAACACCATATATTTT

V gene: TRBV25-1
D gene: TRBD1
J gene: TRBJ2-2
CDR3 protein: CASRGQENRELFF
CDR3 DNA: TGTGCCAGCAGGGGACAGGAGAACCGAGAGCTGTTTTTT

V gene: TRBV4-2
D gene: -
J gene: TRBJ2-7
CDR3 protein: CASSQDRGNPRSSSYEQYF
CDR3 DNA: TGTGCCAGCAGCCAAGATCGGGGAAACCCCCGGTCCAGCTCCTACGAGCAGTACTTC

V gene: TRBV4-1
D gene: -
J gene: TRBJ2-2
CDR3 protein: CASSQAGTNTGELFF
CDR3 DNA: TGCGCCAGCAGCCAAGCCGGGACGAACACCGGGGAGCTGTTTTTT

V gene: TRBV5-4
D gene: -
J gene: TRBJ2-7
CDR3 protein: CASSLGTEDEQYF
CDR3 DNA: TGTGCCAGCAGCTTAGGTACAGAAGACGAGCAGTACTTC

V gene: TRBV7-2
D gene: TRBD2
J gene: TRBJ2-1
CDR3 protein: CASSFRTSGRNEQFF
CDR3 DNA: TGTGCCAGCAGCTTCCGGACTAGCGGGAGGAATGAGCAGTTCTTC

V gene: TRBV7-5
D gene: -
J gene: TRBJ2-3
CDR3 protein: CVRGPATDTQYF
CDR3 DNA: TGTGTCAGAGGGCCTGCCACCGATACGCAGTATTTT

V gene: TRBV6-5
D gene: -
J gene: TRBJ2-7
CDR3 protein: CASSYYGGAYEQYF
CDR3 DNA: TGTGCCAGCAGTTACTACGGGGGAGCGTACGAGCAGTACTTC

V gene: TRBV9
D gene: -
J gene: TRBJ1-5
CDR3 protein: CASSPRGGNQPQHF
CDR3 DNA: TGTGCCAGCAGCCCTCGTGGAGGCAATCAGCCCCAGCATTTT

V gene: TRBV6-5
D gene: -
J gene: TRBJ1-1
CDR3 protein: CASTQRVNTEAFF
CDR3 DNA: TGTGCCAGCACTCAGCGGGTGAACACTGAAGCTTTCTTT

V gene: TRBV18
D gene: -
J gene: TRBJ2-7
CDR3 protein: CASSPDRITVYEQYF
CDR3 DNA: TGTGCCAGCTCACCAGACAGGATAACTGTCTACGAGCAGTACTTC

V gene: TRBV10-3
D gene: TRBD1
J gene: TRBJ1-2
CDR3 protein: CAISDLTGVYGYTF
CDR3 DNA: TGTGCCATCAGTGACCTGACAGGGGTGTATGGCTACACCTTC

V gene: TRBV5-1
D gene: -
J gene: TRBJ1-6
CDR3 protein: CASSLDPDSPLHF
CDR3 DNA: TGCGCCAGCAGCTTGGATCCAGATTCACCCCTCCACTTT

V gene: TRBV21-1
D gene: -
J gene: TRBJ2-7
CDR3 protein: CASSSWDRGYEQYF
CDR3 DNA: TGTGCCAGCAGCTCCTGGGACAGGGGCTACGAGCAGTACTTC

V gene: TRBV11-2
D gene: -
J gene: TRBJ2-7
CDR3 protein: CASSLQTSYEQYF
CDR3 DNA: TGTGCCAGCAGCTTACAAACTTCCTACGAGCAGTACTTC

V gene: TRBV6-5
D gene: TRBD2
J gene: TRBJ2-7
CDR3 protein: CASSYSIGTSGYEQYF
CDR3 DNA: TGTGCCAGCAGTTACTCGATAGGGACTAGCGGTTACGAGCAGTACTTC

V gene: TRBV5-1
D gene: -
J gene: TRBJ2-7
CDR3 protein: CASSLVSPSRGEQYF
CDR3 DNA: TGCGCCAGCAGCTTGGTTAGCCCCTCTCGCGGCGAGCAGTACTTC

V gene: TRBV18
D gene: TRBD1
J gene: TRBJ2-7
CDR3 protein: CASSPDNRGSYEQYF
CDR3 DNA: TGTGCCAGCTCACCGGACAACAGGGGCTCCTACGAGCAGTACTTC

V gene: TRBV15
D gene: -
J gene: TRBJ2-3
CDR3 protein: CATSREERDWNTQYF
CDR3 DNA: TGTGCCACCAGCAGAGAGGAGCGAGATTGGAATACGCAGTATTTT

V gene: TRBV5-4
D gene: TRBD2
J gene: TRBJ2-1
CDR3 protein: CASSLVAGGSYNEQFF
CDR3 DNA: TGTGCCAGCAGCTTGGTAGCGGGAGGCTCCTACAATGAGCAGTTCTTC

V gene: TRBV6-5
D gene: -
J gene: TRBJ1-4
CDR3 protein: CASSSRTNEKLFF
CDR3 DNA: TGTGCCAGCAGTTCCAGGACTAATGAAAAACTGTTTTTT

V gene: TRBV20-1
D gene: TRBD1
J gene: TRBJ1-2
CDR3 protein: CRGQGVYGYTF
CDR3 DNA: TGCAGGGGACAGGGGGTATATGGCTACACCTTC

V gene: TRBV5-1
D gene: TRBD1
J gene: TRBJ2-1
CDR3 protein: CASSYRDRGNEQFF
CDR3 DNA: TGCGCCAGCAGCTACCGGGACAGGGGAAATGAGCAGTTCTTC

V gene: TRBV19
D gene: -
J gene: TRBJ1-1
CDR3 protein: CASSIRSPGEAFF
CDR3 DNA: TGTGCCAGTAGTATAAGGAGCCCCGGGGAAGCTTTCTTT

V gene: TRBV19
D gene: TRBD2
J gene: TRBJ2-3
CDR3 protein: CASSRRATSGSDTQYF
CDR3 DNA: TGTGCCAGTAGTAGGAGGGCGACTAGCGGGAGTGATACGCAGTATTTT

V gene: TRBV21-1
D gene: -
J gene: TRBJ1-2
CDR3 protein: CASSPGYPYGYTF
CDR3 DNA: TGTGCCAGCAGCCCCGGGTACCCCTATGGCTACACCTTC

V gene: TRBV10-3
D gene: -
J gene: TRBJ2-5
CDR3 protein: CAISESGGRRGETQYF
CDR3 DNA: TGTGCCATCAGTGAGTCGGGAGGTCGCCGTGGAGAGACCCAGTACTTC

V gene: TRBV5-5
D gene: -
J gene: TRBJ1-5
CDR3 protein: CASSSSSSGVNQPQHF
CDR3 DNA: TGTGCCAGCAGCTCATCATCCTCAGGGGTCAACCAGCCCCAGCATTTT